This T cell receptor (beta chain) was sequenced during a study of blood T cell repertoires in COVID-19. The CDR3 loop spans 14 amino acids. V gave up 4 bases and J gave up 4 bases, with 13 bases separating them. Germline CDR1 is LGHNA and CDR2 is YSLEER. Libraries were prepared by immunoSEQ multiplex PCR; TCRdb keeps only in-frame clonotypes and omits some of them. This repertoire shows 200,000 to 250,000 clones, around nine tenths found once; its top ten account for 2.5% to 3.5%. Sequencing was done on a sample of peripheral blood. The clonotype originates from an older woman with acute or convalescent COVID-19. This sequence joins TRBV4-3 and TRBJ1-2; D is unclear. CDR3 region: CASSLELGGYGYTF. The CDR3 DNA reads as TGCGCCAGCAGCCTGGAGTTAGGTGGCTATGGCTACACCTTC.